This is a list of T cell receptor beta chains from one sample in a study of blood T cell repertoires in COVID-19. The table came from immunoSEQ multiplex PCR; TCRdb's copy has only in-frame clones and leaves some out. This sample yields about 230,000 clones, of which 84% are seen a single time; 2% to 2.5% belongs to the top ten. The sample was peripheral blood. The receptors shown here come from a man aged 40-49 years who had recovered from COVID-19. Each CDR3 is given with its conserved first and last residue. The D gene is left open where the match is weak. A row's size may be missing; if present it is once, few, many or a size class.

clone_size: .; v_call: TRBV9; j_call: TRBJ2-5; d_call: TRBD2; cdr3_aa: CASSVGTSGGAQETQYF; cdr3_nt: TGTGCCAGCAGCGTAGGAACTAGCGGGGGTGCCCAAGAGACCCAGTACTTC
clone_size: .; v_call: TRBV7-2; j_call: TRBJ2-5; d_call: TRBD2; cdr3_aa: CASSLRTSGGTGETQYF; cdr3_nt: TGTGCCAGCAGCCTACGGACTAGCGGGGGGACAGGGGAGACCCAGTACTTC
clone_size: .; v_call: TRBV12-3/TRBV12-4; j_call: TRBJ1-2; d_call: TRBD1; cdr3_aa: CASSLDRGYGYTF; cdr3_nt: TGTGCCAGCAGTCTAGACAGGGGCTATGGCTACACCTTC
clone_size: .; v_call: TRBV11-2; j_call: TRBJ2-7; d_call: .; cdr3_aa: CASSSSRGGEQYF; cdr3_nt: TGTGCCAGCAGCTCTTCGAGGGGGGGCGAGCAGTACTTC
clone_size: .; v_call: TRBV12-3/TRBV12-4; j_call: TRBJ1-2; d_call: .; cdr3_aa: CASSLGFGGYTF; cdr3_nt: TGTGCCAGCAGTTTAGGGTTCGGGGGCTACACCTTC
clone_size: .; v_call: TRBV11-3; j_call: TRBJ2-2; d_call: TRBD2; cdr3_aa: CASSLGLGALAGDAGELFF; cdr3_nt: TGTGCCAGCAGCTTAGGTTTGGGAGCTCTAGCGGGAGATGCCGGGGAGCTGTTTTTT
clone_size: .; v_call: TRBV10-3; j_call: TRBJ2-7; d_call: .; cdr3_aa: CAISVTAILNSYEQYF; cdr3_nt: TGTGCCATCAGTGTGACAGCAATATTAAACTCCTACGAGCAGTACTTC
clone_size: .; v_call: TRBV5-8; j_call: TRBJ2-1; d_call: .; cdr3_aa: CASSLGVQGRINEQFF; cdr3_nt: TGTGCCAGCAGCTTGGGTGTTCAGGGAAGAATCAATGAGCAGTTCTTC
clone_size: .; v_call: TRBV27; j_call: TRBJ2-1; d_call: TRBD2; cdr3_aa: CASRALGAGGRNEQFF; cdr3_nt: TGTGCCAGCAGGGCCTTAGGCGCGGGAGGTCGCAATGAGCAGTTCTTC
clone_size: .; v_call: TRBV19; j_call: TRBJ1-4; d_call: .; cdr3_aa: CASSQQAQVATNEKLFF; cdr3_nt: TGTGCCAGTAGTCAGCAGGCCCAAGTTGCAACTAATGAAAAACTGTTTTTT
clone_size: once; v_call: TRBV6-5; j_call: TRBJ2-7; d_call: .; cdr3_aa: CASSYSGDYEQYF; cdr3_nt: TGTGCCAGCAGTTACTCGGGAGACTACGAGCAGTACTTC
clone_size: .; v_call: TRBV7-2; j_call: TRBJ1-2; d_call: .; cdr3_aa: CASSLGGSGIVYGYTF; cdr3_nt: TGTGCCAGCAGCTTAGGAGGATCAGGGATAGTGTATGGCTACACCTTC
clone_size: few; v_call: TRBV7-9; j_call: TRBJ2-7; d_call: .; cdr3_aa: CASSFSDEQYF; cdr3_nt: TGTGCCAGCAGCTTTTCAGACGAGCAGTACTTC
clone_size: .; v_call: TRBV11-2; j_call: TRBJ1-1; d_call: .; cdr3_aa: CASSLMGGATTEAFF; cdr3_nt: TGTGCCAGCAGCTTAATGGGTGGGGCAACCACTGAAGCTTTCTTT
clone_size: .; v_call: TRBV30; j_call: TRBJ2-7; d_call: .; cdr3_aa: CAWNPGQSYEQYF; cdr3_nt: TGTGCCTGGAACCCGGGACAATCCTACGAGCAGTACTTC
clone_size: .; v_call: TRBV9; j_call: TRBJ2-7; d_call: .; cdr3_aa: CASSVADTGSYEQYF; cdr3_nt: TGTGCCAGCAGCGTAGCGGACACAGGGTCCTACGAGCAGTACTTC
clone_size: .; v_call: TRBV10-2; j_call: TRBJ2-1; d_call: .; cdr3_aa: CASSISGRDNEQFF; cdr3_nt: TGCGCCAGCAGTATTAGCGGCCGAGACAATGAGCAGTTCTTC
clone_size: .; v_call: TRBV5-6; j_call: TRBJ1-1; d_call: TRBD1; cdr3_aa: CASSWTGGVNAEAFF; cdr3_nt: TGTGCCAGCAGCTGGACAGGGGGCGTAAACGCTGAAGCTTTCTTT
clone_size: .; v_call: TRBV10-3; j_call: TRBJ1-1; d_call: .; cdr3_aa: CAISERISGGGTEAFF; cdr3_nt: TGTGCCATCAGTGAGCGGATATCGGGGGGTGGGACTGAAGCTTTCTTT
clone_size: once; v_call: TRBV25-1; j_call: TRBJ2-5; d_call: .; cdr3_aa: CASSEYGTGVETQYF; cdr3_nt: TGTGCCAGCAGTGAATATGGCACCGGGGTAGAGACCCAGTACTTC
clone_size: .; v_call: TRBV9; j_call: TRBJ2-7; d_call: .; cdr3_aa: CASSVGNRAYEQYF; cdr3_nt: TGTGCCAGCAGCGTCGGGAACAGGGCCTACGAGCAGTACTTC
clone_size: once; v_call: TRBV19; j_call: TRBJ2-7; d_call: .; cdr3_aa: CASSLGVRDEQYF; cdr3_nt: TGTGCCAGTAGCCTAGGTGTACGGGACGAGCAGTACTTC
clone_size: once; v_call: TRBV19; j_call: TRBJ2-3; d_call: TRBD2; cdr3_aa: CASSPGGLAAPTDTQYF; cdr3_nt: TGTGCCAGTAGTCCCGGGGGACTAGCGGCCCCCACAGATACGCAGTATTTT
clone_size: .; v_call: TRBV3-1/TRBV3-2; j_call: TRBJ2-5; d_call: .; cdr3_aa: CASSPFRGGQETQYF; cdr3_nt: TGTGCCAGCAGCCCCTTTAGAGGAGGCCAAGAGACCCAGTACTTC
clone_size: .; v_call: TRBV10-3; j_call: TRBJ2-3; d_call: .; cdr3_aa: CAIGKRVSAASTDTQYF; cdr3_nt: TGTGCCATCGGTAAGCGGGTGAGCGCGGCTAGCACAGATACGCAGTATTTT
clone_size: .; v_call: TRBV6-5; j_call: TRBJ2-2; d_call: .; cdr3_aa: CASSYPGVLPGELFF; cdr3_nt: TGTGCCAGCAGTTACCCAGGGGTCCTCCCCGGGGAGCTGTTTTTT
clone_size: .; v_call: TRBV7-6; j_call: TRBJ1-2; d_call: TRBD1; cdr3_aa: CASSLRITGVGYTF; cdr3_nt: TGTGCCAGCAGCTTACGGATAACAGGGGTTGGCTACACCTTC
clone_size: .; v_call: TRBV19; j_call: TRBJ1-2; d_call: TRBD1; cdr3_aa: CASRGTGANYGYTF; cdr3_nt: TGTGCCAGTAGAGGGACAGGGGCCAACTATGGCTACACCTTC
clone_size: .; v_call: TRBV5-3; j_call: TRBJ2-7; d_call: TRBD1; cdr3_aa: CARTQGALGEQYF; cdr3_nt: TGTGCCAGAACCCAGGGGGCGCTGGGAGAGCAGTACTTC
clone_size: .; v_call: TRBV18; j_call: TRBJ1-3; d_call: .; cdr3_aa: CASSQQGQAGNTIYF; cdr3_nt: TGTGCCAGCTCACAGCAGGGTCAAGCTGGAAACACCATATATTTT
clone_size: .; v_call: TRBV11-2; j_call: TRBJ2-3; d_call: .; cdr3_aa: CASSLDYAGDTQYF; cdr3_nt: TGTGCCAGCAGCTTAGACTATGCGGGGGATACGCAGTATTTT
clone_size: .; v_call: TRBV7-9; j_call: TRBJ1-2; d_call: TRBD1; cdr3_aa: CASSIAGQGFAGYTF; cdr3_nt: TGTGCCAGCAGCATTGCGGGACAGGGATTTGCGGGCTACACCTTC
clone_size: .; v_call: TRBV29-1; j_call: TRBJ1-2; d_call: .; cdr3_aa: CSVPYGGDYGYTF; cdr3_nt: TGCAGCGTCCCCTACGGGGGGGACTATGGCTACACCTTC
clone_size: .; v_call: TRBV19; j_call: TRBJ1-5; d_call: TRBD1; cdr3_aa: CASSIRDRAQPQHF; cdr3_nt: TGTGCCAGTAGTATAAGGGACAGGGCCCAGCCCCAGCATTTT
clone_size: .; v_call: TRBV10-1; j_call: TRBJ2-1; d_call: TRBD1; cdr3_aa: CASSESGTGSNEQFF; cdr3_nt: TGCGCCAGCAGTGAGTCGGGGACAGGGAGTAATGAGCAGTTCTTC
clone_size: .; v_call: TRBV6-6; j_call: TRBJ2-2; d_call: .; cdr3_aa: CASSFPHQDTGELFF; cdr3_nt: TGTGCCAGCAGTTTTCCCCACCAGGACACCGGGGAGCTGTTTTTT
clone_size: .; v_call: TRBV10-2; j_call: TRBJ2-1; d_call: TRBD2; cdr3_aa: CASSRRLARTNNEQFF; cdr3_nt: TGCGCCAGCAGCCGACGACTAGCCCGTACAAACAATGAGCAGTTCTTC
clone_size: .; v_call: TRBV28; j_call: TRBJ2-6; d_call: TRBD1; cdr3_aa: CASNSAPGGRFSGANVLTF; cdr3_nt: TGTGCCAGCAACTCGGCCCCAGGGGGTCGCTTTTCTGGGGCCAACGTCCTGACTTTC
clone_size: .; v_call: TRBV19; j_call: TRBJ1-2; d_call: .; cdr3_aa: CASSSLMGEGYGYTF; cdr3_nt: TGTGCCAGTAGTTCCCTTATGGGGGAGGGCTATGGCTACACCTTC
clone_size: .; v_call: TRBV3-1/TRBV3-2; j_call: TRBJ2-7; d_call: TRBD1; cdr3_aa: CASSRGQSYEQYF; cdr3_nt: TGTGCCAGCAGCCGGGGACAGTCCTACGAGCAGTACTTC
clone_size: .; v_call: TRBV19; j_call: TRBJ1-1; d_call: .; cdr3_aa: CASSISGGRTEAFF; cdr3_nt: TGTGCCAGTAGTATCTCTGGGGGCCGAACTGAAGCTTTCTTT
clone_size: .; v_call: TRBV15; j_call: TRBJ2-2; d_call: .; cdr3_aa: CATSRDRGNTGELFF; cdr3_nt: TGTGCCACCAGCAGAGACAGGGGGAACACCGGGGAGCTGTTTTTT
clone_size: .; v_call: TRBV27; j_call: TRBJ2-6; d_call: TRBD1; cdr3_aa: CASSRRDRGHESSGANVLTF; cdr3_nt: TGTGCCAGCAGTCGCCGGGACAGGGGACACGAGAGCTCTGGGGCCAACGTCCTGACTTTC
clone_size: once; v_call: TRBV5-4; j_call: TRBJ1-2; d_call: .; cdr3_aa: CASSGTSSRGLYGYTF; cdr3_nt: TGTGCCAGCAGCGGAACCTCGTCCCGGGGACTCTATGGCTACACCTTC
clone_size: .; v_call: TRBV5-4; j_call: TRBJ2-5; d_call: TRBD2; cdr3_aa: CASSHSGRAGIGETQYF; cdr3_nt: TGTGCCAGCAGCCATAGCGGGAGGGCCGGGATCGGGGAGACCCAGTACTTC
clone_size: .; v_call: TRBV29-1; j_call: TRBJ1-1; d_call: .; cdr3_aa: CSVERRVNTEAFF; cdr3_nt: TGCAGCGTTGAAAGGAGGGTGAACACTGAAGCTTTCTTT
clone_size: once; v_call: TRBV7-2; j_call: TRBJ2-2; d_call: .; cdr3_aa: CASSSVGHARNTGELFF; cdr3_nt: TGTGCCAGCAGCTCCGTGGGGCACGCCCGGAACACCGGGGAGCTGTTTTTT
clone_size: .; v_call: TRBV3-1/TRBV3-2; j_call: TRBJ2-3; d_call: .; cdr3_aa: CASSPRSDTQYF; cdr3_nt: TGTGCCAGCAGCCCCCGTTCGGATACGCAGTATTTT
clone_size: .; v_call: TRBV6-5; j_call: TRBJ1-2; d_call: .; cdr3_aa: CASREQGNYGYTF; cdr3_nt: TGTGCCAGCCGGGAACAGGGCAACTATGGCTACACCTTC
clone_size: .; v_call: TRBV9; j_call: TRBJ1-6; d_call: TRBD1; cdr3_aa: CASSPGTVSPLHF; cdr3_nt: TGTGCCAGCAGCCCAGGGACAGTCTCACCCCTCCACTTT
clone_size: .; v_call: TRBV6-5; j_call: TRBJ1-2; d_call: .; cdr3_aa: CASGGGGGYTF; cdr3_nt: TGTGCCAGCGGGGGAGGAGGTGGCTACACCTTC
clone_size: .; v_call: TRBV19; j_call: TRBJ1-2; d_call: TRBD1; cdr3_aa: CASSTPKTGANYGYTF; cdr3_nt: TGTGCCAGTAGTACCCCGAAGACAGGGGCGAACTATGGCTACACCTTC
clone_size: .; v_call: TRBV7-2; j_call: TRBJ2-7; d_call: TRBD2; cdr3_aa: CASSQISGGAYEQYF; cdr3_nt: TGTGCCAGCAGTCAAATTAGCGGGGGGGCCTACGAGCAGTACTTC
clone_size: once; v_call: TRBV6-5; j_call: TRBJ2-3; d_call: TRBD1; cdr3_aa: CASSYSTTGTTDTQYF; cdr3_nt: TGTGCCAGCAGTTACTCGACGACAGGGACCACAGATACGCAGTATTTT